This entry features one T cell receptor (beta chain) sequence. The sample comes from a study of spatial heterogeneity in lung cancer. Trimming pared 0 bases from V and 3 bases from J, leaving 13 bases between. This CDR3 is 15 amino acids long. Germline V gene data show CDR1 as SGHRS and CDR2 as YFSETQ. TCRdb ran MiXCR on the 5' RACE reads and lists one entry per CDR3 protein. The table lists roughly 48,000 distinct CDR3 sequences, approximately 5% of them singletons. Time point denoted: sample taken at primary tumor resection. This TCR came from a male donor with early-stage non-small cell lung cancer. This rearrangement joins TRBV5-1 to TRBJ2-7, with no clear D. The input for sequencing was PBMCs, taken at surgery. The CDR3 coding sequence is TGCGCCAGCAGCTTGGCAATACAAAATATCTACGAGCAGTACTTC. It encodes CASSLAIQNIYEQYF.